This TCR beta chain was recorded in a study of CD8 T cells in Susac syndrome. An amount of RNA that ranged from roughly 0.45 to 1 ug was reverse transcribed with random hexamers. A multiplex approach, immunoSEQ multiplex PCR, amplified TCR beta CDR3 across 54 Vbeta and 13 Jbeta. MiXCR, run by TCRdb on the immunoSEQ multiplex PCR reads, gives a single entry per CDR3 protein. The sample includes about 140,000 distinct CDR3 sequences, about 95% seen only once; the top ten take about 0.11%. The ends lost 3 bases at V and 1 base at J; junction bases unmatched: 4. Germline loops: CDR1 SGDLS, CDR2 YYNGEE. CDR3 size: 15 residues. Negative isolation was used for CD8+ and CD4+ T cells, and FACS enrichment was applied to TEMRA cells.

This chain uses TRBV9 with TRBJ2-1, with 7 bases identical to TRBD1. The TCR sequence derives from a human donor with multiple sclerosis. Sequences were obtained from CD4+ T cells from PBMCs. The CDR3 DNA reads TGTGCCAGCAGCGCCTCAGGGGGTTCCTACAATGAGCAGTTCTTC. Translating gives CASSASGGSYNEQFF.